A single sample gave rise to the 10 T cell receptor beta chains below, sequenced in a study of blood T cells in healthy people across ages. Sample-barcoded 5' priming and a J-beta primer mix drove a second PCR of roughly 6 to 12 cycles. Via MiXCR, TCRdb re-called the 5' RACE reads, giving one row per CDR3 protein. Counted here are around 820,000 distinct CDR3 sequences, approximately 25% occurring once; the ten biggest clones make up 3% to 4.5%. These data were likewise used in another study, on T cells of mothers and their children.

Specimen: blood. The receptors were sampled from a boy younger than 18 in good health.

This clonotype has only a few counts. The chain couples TRBV5-1 to TRBJ1-1, with D unresolved. Germline CDR1 and CDR2: SGHRS and YFSETQ. V dropped 0 bases and J dropped 10 bases, with 7 bases sitting between them. The CDR3 totals 11 residues. CDR3 nucleotide sequence: TGCGCCAGCAGCTTGGGAGCCCGAGCTTTCTTT. Its translation is CASSLGARAFF.

The genes are TRBV4-3 and TRBJ2-1; the D call may be TRBD1 or TRBD2 (5 bases each). The V gene's germline CDR1 is LGHNA and CDR2 YSLEER. The ends were cut back, 1 base at V and 5 bases at J, with 18 bases in the middle. The CDR3 is 17 residues long. This CDR3 reads CASSQALRELGNNEQFF. CDR3 bases: TGCGCCAGCAGCCAAGCCCTCAGGGAGCTCGGCAACAATGAGCAGTTCTTC.

There are a few counts of this clonotype. The gene calls are TRBV9 and TRBJ2-1; the D is unclear. Trimming removed 0 bases at V and 6 bases at J, with 10 bases between. The CDR3 is 14 amino acids. In germline, CDR1 is SGDLS, CDR2 YYNGEE. CDR3 amino acids: CASSVESARNEQFF. CDR3 coding DNA: TGTGCCAGCAGCGTAGAATCAGCGCGCAATGAGCAGTTCTTC.

The sample holds a few counts of this clonotype. CDR3 in DNA: TGCAGCGTTGAGTCCAGCACAGATACGCAGTATTTT. This translates into CSVESSTDTQYF. This chain links TRBV29-1 with TRBJ2-3; D unresolved. From germline, CDR1 is SQVTM and CDR2 ANQGSEA. Trimming stripped 3 bases from V and 0 bases from J, with 4 bases between. This CDR3 is built from 12 residues.

This clonotype was detected a few times. The chain carries TRBV12-3 or TRBV12-4 and TRBJ1-5, with 7 bases matching TRBD1. V lost 6 bases to trimming and J lost 1 base; unmatched junction nucleotides: 6. The CDR3 consists of 15 residues. This chain's CDR3 is CASSPTGASNQPQHF. The CDR3 bases are TGTGCCAGCAGCCCTACAGGGGCCAGCAATCAGCCCCAGCATTTT.

This clonotype was counted a few times. The chain employs TRBV14 and TRBJ2-4, with 10 positions matching TRBD1. Trimming at V came to 3 bases and at J to 4 bases, leaving 6 bases not matched to a gene. This CDR3 has 16 amino acids. CDR1 SGHDN and CDR2 FVKESK come from the germline V gene. The CDR3 DNA reads as TGTGCCAGCAGCCAGTACGGGACAGGGGTTAAAAACATTCAGTACTTC. It yields the protein CASSQYGTGVKNIQYF.

This rearrangement joins TRBV4-2 to TRBJ2-3, with D perhaps TRBD2 (5 bases). Trimming removed 1 base at V and 0 bases at J, with 11 bases between. CDR1 and CDR2 (germline): LGHNA, YNFKEQ. The CDR3 consists of 16 residues. The CDR3, as DNA: TGTGCCAGCAGCCAAGGGGCGGAGGCTAGCACAGATACGCAGTATTTT. Its translation is CASSQGAEASTDTQYF.

This clonotype came up many times. The gene calls are TRBV29-1 and TRBJ1-1, with D possibly being TRBD1 (5 bases). The CDR3 runs 10 residues. V was cut by 3 bases and J by 13 bases, with 12 bases left in between. Per the germline V gene, CDR1 is SQVTM and CDR2 is ANQGSEA. This CDR3 reads CSVDGTGVFF. The CDR3 bases are TGCAGCGTTGACGGGACCGGAGTTTTCTTT.

The chain has TRBV19 and TRBJ1-4, with 8 positions matching TRBD1. The germline gives CDR1 LNHDA, CDR2 SQIVND (reference sequence). The CDR3 has 15 amino acids. The V gene end was trimmed by 5 bases and the J gene end by 8 bases; junction bases not matched to a gene: 10. CDR3 DNA: TGTGCCAGTAGTCGCGACAGGGGCTTAAGCGAAAAACTGTTTTTT. Translation gives CASSRDRGLSEKLFF.

This clonotype was seen more than once but under ten times. The chain carries TRBV20-1 and TRBJ2-3; D gene ambiguous. The V gene lost 3 bases and the J gene lost 4 bases, with 11 bases spanning the gap. Germline CDR1 is DFQATT and CDR2 is SNEGSKA (reference sequence). CDR3 length: 13 residues. This CDR3 reads CSARAELADTQYF. The CDR3 DNA reads as TGCAGTGCTAGGGCTGAGTTGGCAGATACGCAGTATTTT.